There are a few counts of the clone carrying this T cell receptor (beta chain). Its antigen is undetermined. The V end was cut by 5 bases, the J end by 2 bases, with 12 bases between. The CDR3 covers 14 residues. The record originates from a study of T-cell reconstitution after alpha-beta-depleted transplantation in children. Study outcomes and limitations: About two months after transplant, alpha-beta T cells reportedly came from several hundred expanded graft clones. T-cell numbers and diversity, one year after transplant, stemmed largely from T cells that were newly produced. For some patients, TCRbeta diversity was high at day 60 because of recipient T cells and thymic progenitors that survived.

This sample's TCRbeta library carried unique molecular identifier barcodes. One entry per CDR3 protein results from TCRdb running MiXCR on the PCR reads. The sample comprises fewer than 1 million distinct CDR3 sequences, roughly 15% of which are singletons, and approximately 4.5% rests with the top ten. V is TRBV12-3 or TRBV12-4 and J is TRBJ1-1; a possible D gene is TRBD1 (6 bases). This material consisted of PBMCs, mostly from graft donor cells, taken 360 days after TCRalphabeta/CD19-depleted stem cell transplant. This receptor was taken from a male patient younger than 18 who had a stem cell transplant for acute lymphoblastic leukemia, so the T cells may come from the graft donor. CDR3 sequence: CASSGQIINTEAFF. The CDR3 DNA sequence: TGTGCCAGCAGTGGACAGATTATCAACACTGAAGCTTTCTTT.